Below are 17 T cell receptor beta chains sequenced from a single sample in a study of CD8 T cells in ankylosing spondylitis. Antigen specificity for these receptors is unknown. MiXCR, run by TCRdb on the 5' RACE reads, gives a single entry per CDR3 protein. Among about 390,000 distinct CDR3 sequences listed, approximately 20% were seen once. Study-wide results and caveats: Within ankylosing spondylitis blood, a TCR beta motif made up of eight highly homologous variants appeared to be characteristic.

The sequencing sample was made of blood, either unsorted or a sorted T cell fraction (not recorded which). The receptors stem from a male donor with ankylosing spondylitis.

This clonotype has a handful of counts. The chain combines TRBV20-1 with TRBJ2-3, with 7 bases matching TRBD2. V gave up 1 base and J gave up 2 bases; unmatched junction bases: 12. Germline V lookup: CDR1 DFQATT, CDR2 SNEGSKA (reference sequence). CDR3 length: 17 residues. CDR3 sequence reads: CSARVGDGAGHTDTQYF. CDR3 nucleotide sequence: TGCAGTGCTAGAGTTGGAGACGGAGCGGGGCACACAGATACGCAGTATTTT.

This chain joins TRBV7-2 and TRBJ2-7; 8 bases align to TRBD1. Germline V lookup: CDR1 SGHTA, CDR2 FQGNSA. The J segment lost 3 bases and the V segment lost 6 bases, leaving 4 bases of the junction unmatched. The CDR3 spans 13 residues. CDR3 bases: TGTGCCAGCAGGGGACAGGAGAACTACGAGCAGTACTTC. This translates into CASRGQENYEQYF.

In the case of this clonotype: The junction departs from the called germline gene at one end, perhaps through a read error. CDR3 loop: CASSSLGGSVKLFF. Written as DNA, the CDR3 is TGTGCCAGCAGCTCCCTAGGGGGGTCGGTAAAACTTTTTTTT. The chain carries TRBV7-2 and TRBJ1-4; weak D call: TRBD1 (6 bases). This CDR3 contains 14 residues. Germline values: CDR1 SGHTA, CDR2 FQGNSA.

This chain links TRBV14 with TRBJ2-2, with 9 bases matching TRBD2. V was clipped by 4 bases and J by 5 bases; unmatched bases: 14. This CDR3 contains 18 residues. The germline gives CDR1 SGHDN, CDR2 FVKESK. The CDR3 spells CASSPPSGTQRGTGELFF. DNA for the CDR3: TGTGCCAGCAGCCCCCCTAGCGGGACCCAAAGAGGGACCGGGGAGCTGTTTTTT.

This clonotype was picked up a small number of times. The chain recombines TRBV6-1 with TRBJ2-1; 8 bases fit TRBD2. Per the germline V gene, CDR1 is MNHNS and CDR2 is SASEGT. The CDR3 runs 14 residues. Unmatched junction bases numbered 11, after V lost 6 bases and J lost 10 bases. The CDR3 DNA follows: TGTGCCAGCAGACCGGGACTAGGGGGGAGGGAGCAGTTCTTC. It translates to CASRPGLGGREQFF.

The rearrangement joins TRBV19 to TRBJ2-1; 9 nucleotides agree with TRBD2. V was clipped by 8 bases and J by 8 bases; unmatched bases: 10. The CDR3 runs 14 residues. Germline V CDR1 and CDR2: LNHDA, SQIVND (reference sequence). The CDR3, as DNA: TGTGCCAGTCGGCTAGCGGGAAATATCGATGAGCAGTTCTTC. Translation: CASRLAGNIDEQFF.

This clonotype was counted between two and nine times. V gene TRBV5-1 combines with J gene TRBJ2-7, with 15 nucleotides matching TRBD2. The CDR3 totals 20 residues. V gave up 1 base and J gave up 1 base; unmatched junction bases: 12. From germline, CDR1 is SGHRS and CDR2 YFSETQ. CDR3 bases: TGCGCCAGCAGCTTGAGGCGGACCGGGACTAGCGGGAGGCGGTCCTACGAGCAGTACTTC. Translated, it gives CASSLRRTGTSGRRSYEQYF. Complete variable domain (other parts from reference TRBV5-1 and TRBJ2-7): KAGVTQTPRYLIKTRGQQVTLSCSPISGHRSVSWYQQTPGQGLQFLFEYFSETQRNKGNFPGRFSGRQFSNSRSEMNVSTLELGDSALYLCASSLRRTGTSGRRSYEQYFGPGTRLTVT.

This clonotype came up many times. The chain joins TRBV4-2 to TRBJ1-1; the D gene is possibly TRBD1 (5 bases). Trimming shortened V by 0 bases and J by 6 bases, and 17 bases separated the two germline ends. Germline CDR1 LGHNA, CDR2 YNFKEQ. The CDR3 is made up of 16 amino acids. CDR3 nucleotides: TGTGCCAGCAGCCAAGAGAGGAGGGGCCCGAGGGCTGAAGCTTTCTTT. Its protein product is CASSQERRGPRAEAFF.

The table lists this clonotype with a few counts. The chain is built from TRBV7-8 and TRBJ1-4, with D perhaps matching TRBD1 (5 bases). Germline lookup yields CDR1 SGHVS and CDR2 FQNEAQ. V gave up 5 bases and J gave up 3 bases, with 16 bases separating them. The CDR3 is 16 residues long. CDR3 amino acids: CASSPTDLGANEKLFF. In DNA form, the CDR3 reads TGTGCCAGCAGCCCGACAGACCTGGGGGCTAATGAAAAACTGTTTTTT.

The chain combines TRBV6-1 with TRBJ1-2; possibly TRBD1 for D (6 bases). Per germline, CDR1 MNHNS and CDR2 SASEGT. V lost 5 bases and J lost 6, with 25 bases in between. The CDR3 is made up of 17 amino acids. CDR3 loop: CASSPMPGGVSPNGYTF. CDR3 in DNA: TGTGCCAGCAGTCCGATGCCGGGGGGCGTCAGCCCGAATGGCTACACCTTC.

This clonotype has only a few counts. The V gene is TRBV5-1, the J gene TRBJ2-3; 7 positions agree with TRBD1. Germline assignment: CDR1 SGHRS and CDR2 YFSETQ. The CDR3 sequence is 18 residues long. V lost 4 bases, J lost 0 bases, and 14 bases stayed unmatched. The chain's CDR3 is CASSHDRARGTSTDTQYF. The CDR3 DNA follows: TGCGCCAGCAGCCACGACAGGGCACGAGGGACCAGCACAGATACGCAGTATTTT.

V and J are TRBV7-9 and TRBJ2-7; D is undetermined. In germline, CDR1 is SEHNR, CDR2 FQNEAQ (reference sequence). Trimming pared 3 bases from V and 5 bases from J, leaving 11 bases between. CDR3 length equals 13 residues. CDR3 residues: CASSLSRADEQYF. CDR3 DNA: TGTGCCAGCAGCTTGTCCCGGGCAGACGAGCAGTACTTC.

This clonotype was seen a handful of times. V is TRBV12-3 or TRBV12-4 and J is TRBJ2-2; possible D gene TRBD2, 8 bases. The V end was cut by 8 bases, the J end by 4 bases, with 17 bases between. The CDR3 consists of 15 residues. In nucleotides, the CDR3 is TGTGCCAGCCAGGGGGAGCTAGCGGGCACCGGGGAGCTGTTTTTT. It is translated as CASQGELAGTGELFF.

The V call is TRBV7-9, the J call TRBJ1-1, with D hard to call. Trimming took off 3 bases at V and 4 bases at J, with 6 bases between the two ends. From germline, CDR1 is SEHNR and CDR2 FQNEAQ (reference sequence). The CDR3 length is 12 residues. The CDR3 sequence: CASSFSVTEAFF. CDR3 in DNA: TGTGCCAGCAGCTTCTCGGTCACTGAAGCTTTCTTT.

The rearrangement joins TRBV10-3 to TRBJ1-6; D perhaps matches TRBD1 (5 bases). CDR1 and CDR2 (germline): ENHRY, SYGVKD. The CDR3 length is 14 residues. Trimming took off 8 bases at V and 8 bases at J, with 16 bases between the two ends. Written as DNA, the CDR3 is TGTGCCATCGCTTCAGGGCCTAGTGATTCACCCCTCCACTTT. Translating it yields CAIASGPSDSPLHF.

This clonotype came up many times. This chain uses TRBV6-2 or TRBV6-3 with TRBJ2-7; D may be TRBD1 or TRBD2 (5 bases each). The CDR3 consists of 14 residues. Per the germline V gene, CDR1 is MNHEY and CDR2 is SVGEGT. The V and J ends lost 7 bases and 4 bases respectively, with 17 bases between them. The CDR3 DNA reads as TGTGCCAGCAAGCGGTTGACAGTCACTTACGAGCAGTACTTC. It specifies CASKRLTVTYEQYF.

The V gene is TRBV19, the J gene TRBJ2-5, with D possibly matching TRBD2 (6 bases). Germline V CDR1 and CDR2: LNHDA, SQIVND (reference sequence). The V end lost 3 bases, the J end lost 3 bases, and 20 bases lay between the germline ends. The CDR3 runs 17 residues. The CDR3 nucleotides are TGTGCCAGTAGTATGGCCCTCGTGGGAGGCCCAAAAGAGACCCAGTACTTC. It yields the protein CASSMALVGGPKETQYF. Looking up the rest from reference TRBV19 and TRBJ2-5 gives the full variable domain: DGGITQSPKYLFRKEGQNVTLSCEQNLNHDAMYWYRQDPGQGLRLIYYSQIVNDFQKGDIAEGYSVSREKKESFPLTVTSAQKNPTAFYLCASSMALVGGPKETQYFGPGTRLLVL.